The 26 T cell receptor beta chains below come from one sample, sequenced in a study of cytomegalovirus exposure and HLA in healthy donors. It was with 60 Vbeta and 13 Jbeta primers that the PCR ran. TCRdb keeps only in-frame clones here, not all; method: immunoSEQ multiplex PCR. Recorded for this sample: roughly 200,000 clones. The sample consisted of PBMCs. All receptors come from a girl between 2 and 10 years old in good health and CMV-seropositive.

The chain couples TRBV6-1 to TRBJ2-7, with 9 positions matching TRBD1. CDR3 length: 15 amino acids. Looked up from germline, CDR1 is MNHNS and CDR2 is SASEGT. J was trimmed by 2 bases and V by 4 bases; bases with no gene match: 6. CDR3 residues: CASSATGGATYEQYF. The CDR3 DNA reads as TGTGCCAGCAGTGCGACAGGGGGGGCTACCTACGAGCAGTACTTC.

The rearrangement joins TRBV6-5 to TRBJ2-5; D ambiguous. Judging by the DNA end, TRBJ2-7 fits better; the J call may be wrong. Germline V lookup: CDR1 MNHEY, CDR2 SVGAGI. CDR3 length equals 15 residues. CDR3 nucleotide sequence: TGTGCCAGCAGTTACTACCATGGCGGCGCCTACGAGCAGTACTTC. Its translation: CASSYYHGGAYEQYF.

The chain carries TRBV30 and TRBJ1-5; D is unclear. Germline CDR1 reads GTSNPN; CDR2 reads SVGIG (reference sequence). V dropped 2 bases and J dropped 3 bases, with 8 bases sitting between them. The CDR3 spans 13 residues. The CDR3 here is CAWSKSYNQPQHF. The CDR3 DNA follows: TGTGCCTGGAGTAAGAGCTACAATCAGCCCCAGCATTTT.

The chain links TRBV11-2 to TRBJ2-7, with TRBD2 identical over 9 bases. The CDR3 has 13 residues. Germline V gene sequence: CDR1 SGHAT, CDR2 FQNNGV. V gave up 4 bases and J gave up 5 bases; unmatched junction bases: 3. CDR3 nucleotides: TGTGCCAGCAGCTATCGCGGGGGGGACGAGCAGTACTTC. Residues: CASSYRGGDEQYF. The full variable domain, rest sourced from reference TRBV11-2 and TRBJ2-7, is EAGVAQSPRYKIIEKRQSVAFWCNPISGHATLYWYQQILGQGPKLLIQFQNNGVVDDSQLPKDRFSAERLKGVDSTLKIQPAKLEDSAVYLCASSYRGGDEQYFGPGTRLTVT.

The J gene is TRBJ2-7, the V gene TRBV11-1; the D gene is possibly TRBD2 (5 bases). The germline gives CDR1 SGHAT, CDR2 FQDESV (reference sequence). The CDR3 length is 13 residues. The V end lost 10 bases, the J end lost 2 bases, and 15 bases lay between the germline ends. CDR3 sequence reads: CATRLTGTYEQYF. For the CDR3, the DNA is TGTGCCACCAGGTTGACGGGAACCTACGAGCAGTACTTC.

This chain connects TRBV29-1 to TRBJ2-3; D uncertain. The CDR3 consists of 11 residues. Trimming took off 1 base at V and 4 bases at J, with 3 bases between the two ends. CDR1 SQVTM and CDR2 ANQGSEA come from the germline V gene. The CDR3 loop reads CSVEAADTQYF. The DNA of the CDR3 is TGCAGCGTTGAAGCCGCAGATACGCAGTATTTT.

The J gene is TRBJ2-4, the V gene TRBV28; TRBD2 is a possible D gene (5 bases). The CDR3 covers 15 residues. Between the trimmed V and J ends, which lost 2 bases and 7 bases, there was a span of 15 bases. Germline CDR1 MDHEN, CDR2 SYDVKM. The CDR3 sequence is CASSLGGPAENIQYF. CDR3 coding DNA: TGTGCCAGCAGTTTAGGAGGACCAGCCGAGAACATTCAGTACTTC. The full variable domain, rest sourced from reference TRBV28 and TRBJ2-4, is DVKVTQSSRYLVKRTGEKVFLECVQDMDHENMFWYRQDPGLGLRLIYFSYDVKMKEKGDIPEGYSVSREKKERFSLILESASTNQTSMYLCASSLGGPAENIQYFGAGTRLSVL.

The chain links TRBV6-5 to TRBJ2-7, with 7 bases matching TRBD2. Germline V gene sequence: CDR1 MNHEY, CDR2 SVGAGI. J lost 3 bases, V lost 6 bases, and 8 bases had no gene match. This CDR3 contains 14 residues. The CDR3 region is CASSPLAFFYEQYF. The CDR3 region has the DNA TGTGCCAGCAGCCCACTAGCGTTCTTCTACGAGCAGTACTTC.

The chain combines TRBV5-8 with TRBJ1-5; 7 nucleotides agree with TRBD1. J lost 7 bases, V lost 1 base, and 8 bases had no gene match. CDR3 length: 15 residues. CDR1 is SGHTS, CDR2 YDEGEE, per germline. The CDR3 sequence is CASSLNDRDGQPQHF. The CDR3 DNA follows: TGTGCCAGCAGCTTGAATGACAGGGATGGGCAGCCCCAGCATTTT. Full variable domain (remainder filled in from reference TRBV5-8 and TRBJ1-5): EAGVTQSPTHLIKTRGQQATLRCSPISGHTSVYWYQQALGLGLQFLLWYDEGEERNRGNFPPRFSGRQFPNYSSELNVNALELEDSALYLCASSLNDRDGQPQHFGDGTRLSIL.

Comments on this clone: Other DNA sequences of this sample code for an identical CDR3. The V call is TRBV6-1, the J call TRBJ2-1; a possible D gene is TRBD2 (5 bases). This CDR3 is 15 amino acids long. Germline V gene data show CDR1 as MNHNS and CDR2 as SASEGT. Trimming shortened V by 0 bases and J by 12 bases, and 18 bases separated the two germline ends. CDR3 DNA sequence: TGTGCCAGCAGTGAAGCGCATAATCCGGGATCTACGCAGTTCTTC. This gives the protein CASSEAHNPGSTQFF.

This sequence joins TRBV18 and TRBJ1-5; 7 bases are a match to TRBD1. The germline CDR1 and CDR2 sequences are KGHSH and LQKENI. This CDR3 is built from 14 residues. Trimming took 3 bases from V and 6 from J; bases not matched to a gene: 5. CDR3 sequence reads: CASSPEQGTQPQHF. CDR3 in DNA: TGTGCCAGCTCACCGGAACAGGGGACTCAGCCCCAGCATTTT.

This sequence joins TRBV7-9 and TRBJ2-6, with D maybe TRBD2 (5 bases). Germline lookup yields CDR1 SEHNR and CDR2 FQNEAQ (reference sequence). CDR3 length equals 15 residues. Deletions cut 4 bases from V and 0 bases from J, with 7 bases between. CDR3 sequence (DNA): TGTGCCAGCAGCTCGGGGTCCTCTGGGGCCAACGTCCTGACTTTC. This encodes CASSSGSSGANVLTF.

The chain employs TRBV27 and TRBJ2-3; no clear D. The CDR3 length is 16 residues. CDR1 and CDR2 from the germline V gene are MNHEY and SMNVEV (reference sequence). Trimming left V 2 bases short and J 4 bases short, with 16 bases between. The CDR3 protein is CASSLRSPLEPDTQYF. CDR3 DNA: TGTGCCAGCAGTTTAAGGAGCCCCTTAGAGCCAGATACGCAGTATTTT.

The gene calls are TRBV27 and TRBJ2-7; tentative D call: TRBD2 (6 bases). V lost 3 bases, J lost 5 bases, and 11 bases lay in between. The CDR3 consists of 13 residues. The V gene's germline CDR1 is MNHEY and CDR2 SMNVEV (reference sequence). The CDR3 DNA reads as TGTGCCAGCAGTTTTTGGGGGGTGAACGAGCAGTACTTC. Its protein is CASSFWGVNEQYF.

The chain combines TRBV5-1 with TRBJ2-5; the match to TRBD2 covers 10 bases. Trimming cost V 0 bases and J 5 bases; bases outside gene matches: 7. Germline V gene lookup returns CDR1 SGHRS and CDR2 YFSETQ. The CDR3 runs to 16 residues. CDR3 nucleotide sequence: TGCGCCAGCAGCTTGGGCTCTAGCGGGAGCCAGGAGACCCAGTACTTC. Its translation: CASSLGSSGSQETQYF.

The chain is built from TRBV30 and TRBJ1-1; TRBD1 aligns across 8 bases. After removal of 0 bases from V and 8 bases from J, the junction contained 11 bases not matched to a gene. The V gene's germline CDR1 is GTSNPN and CDR2 SVGIG (reference sequence). The CDR3 is 15 amino acids. The CDR3 coding sequence is TGTGCCTGGAGTGTTAGGGTGAGGACAGGGCAAGAAGCTTTCTTT. It is translated as CAWSVRVRTGQEAFF.

V and J are TRBV28 and TRBJ2-7; D gene ambiguous. Trimming shortened V by 5 bases and J by 4 bases, and 9 bases separated the two germline ends. From germline, CDR1 is MDHEN and CDR2 SYDVKM. CDR3 length: 12 amino acids. The CDR3, as DNA: TGTGCCAGCAGTCGGTTGTCGTACGAGCAGTACTTC. Its protein product is CASSRLSYEQYF.

The chain joins TRBV28 to TRBJ2-3, with 11 bases that match TRBD2. V lost 4 bases and J lost 2; bases outside the gene matches: 8. The CDR3 is 17 residues long. Germline-derived CDR1 and CDR2 are MDHEN and SYDVKM. The CDR3 DNA reads as TGTGCCAGCAGTTCTCCATTGGGACTAGCGGACACAGATACGCAGTATTTT. This sequence encodes CASSSPLGLADTDTQYF.

The gene calls are TRBV13 and TRBJ2-1, with 9 positions matching TRBD1. V trimming: 6 bases; J trimming: 7 bases; junction bases outside the gene matches: 4. The CDR3 is made up of 13 amino acids. The V gene's germline CDR1 is PRHDT and CDR2 FYEKMQ (reference sequence). CDR3 residues: CASRGTGRNEQFF. The CDR3 coding sequence is TGTGCCAGCAGAGGGACAGGGCGGAATGAGCAGTTCTTC.

The chain combines TRBV28 with TRBJ2-1; TRBD2 matches 8 bases. Germline V lookup: CDR1 MDHEN, CDR2 SYDVKM. V trimming: 6 bases; J trimming: 2 bases; junction bases outside the gene matches: 3. This CDR3 spans 14 amino acids. The CDR3 region has the DNA TGTGCCAGCAGAGTTAGCGGGGCCTACAATGAGCAGTTCTTC. Translation: CASRVSGAYNEQFF.

The J gene is TRBJ1-5, the V gene TRBV10-1; a possible D gene is TRBD1 (6 bases). With 2 bases removed from V and 5 bases from J, the gap between germline ends came to 13 bases. Germline V gene data show CDR1 as WNHNN and CDR2 as SYGVQD (reference sequence). The CDR3 sequence is 15 residues long. CDR3: CASSERGTFDQPQHF. The CDR3 coding sequence is TGCGCCAGCAGTGAGAGGGGGACGTTTGATCAGCCCCAGCATTTT.

V gene TRBV5-6 combines with J gene TRBJ2-5, with D perhaps TRBD2 (6 bases). The DNA end is more similar to TRBJ2-7, so the J call may be wrong. Germline CDR1 reads SGHDT; CDR2 reads YYEEEE. This CDR3 has 12 residues. CDR3: CASSLGSGEQYF. The CDR3 DNA is TGTGCCAGCAGCTTGGGTAGCGGCGAGCAGTACTTC.

The J gene is TRBJ2-7, the V gene TRBV7-9, with TRBD1 identical over 9 bases. The CDR3 sequence is 16 residues long. CDR1 is SEHNR and CDR2 is FQNEAQ in the germline V gene (reference sequence). The trim removed 3 bases at V and 5 bases at J, leaving 11 bases unmatched. CDR3 nucleotide sequence: TGTGCCAGCAGCTTGAGGATCGGGACAGGGTCAAACGAGCAGTACTTC. It translates to CASSLRIGTGSNEQYF.

The rearrangement links TRBV7-2 to TRBJ2-2, with D unresolved. In germline, CDR1 is SGHTA, CDR2 FQGNSA. The CDR3 is 16 amino acids. V dropped 0 bases and J dropped 1 base, with 9 bases sitting between them. The CDR3 loop reads CASSLAQVGNTGELFF. The DNA for the CDR3 is TGTGCCAGCAGCTTAGCGCAGGTGGGGAACACCGGGGAGCTGTTTTTT.

The chain has TRBV11-2 and TRBJ1-2; D is uncertain. The CDR3 loop spans 14 amino acids. CDR1 is SGHAT and CDR2 is FQNNGV in the germline V gene. V lost 5 bases to trimming and J lost 2 bases, with 12 bases between them. CDR3 loop: CASSPLGPNYGYTF. For the CDR3, the DNA is TGTGCCAGCAGCCCCCTTGGGCCGAACTATGGCTACACCTTC.

This rearrangement joins TRBV5-1 to TRBJ1-1; 7 bases are shared with TRBD1. Per the germline V gene, CDR1 is SGHRS and CDR2 is YFSETQ. There are 16 residues in the CDR3. Trimming cost V 5 bases and J 1 base; bases outside gene matches: 11. DNA for the CDR3: TGCGCCAGCAGACCATCGTCAGGGGACAGGAACACTGAAGCTTTCTTT. It codes for CASRPSSGDRNTEAFF.